Following are 27 T cell receptor beta chains from one sample sequenced in a study of CD8+ T cells in alopecia areata. Sequencing relied on a cDNA template that was reverse transcribed from extracted RNA. The table came from immunoSEQ multiplex PCR; TCRdb's copy has only in-frame clones and leaves some out. Of some 210,000 clones in the sample, approximately 52% were seen once. Source: CD4+ T cells sorted from blood, taken at week 0. The receptors shown here come from a human donor with alopecia areata.

This chain connects TRBV15 to TRBJ2-6; no reliable D call. Trimming cost V 0 bases and J 2 bases, with 8 bases left between them. Germline V gene lookup returns CDR1 LNHNV and CDR2 YYDKDF (reference sequence). The CDR3 length is 16 residues. CDR3 protein: CATSRDRVTGANVLTF. The DNA of the CDR3 is TGTGCCACCAGCAGAGATAGGGTAACTGGGGCCAACGTCCTGACTTTC. Full variable domain (outside the CDR3, taken from reference TRBV15 and TRBJ2-6): DAMVIQNPRYQVTQFGKPVTLSCSQTLNHNVMYWYQQKSSQAPKLLFHYYDKDFNNEADTPDNFQSRRPNTSFCFLDIRSPGLGDTAMYLCATSRDRVTGANVLTFGAGSRLTVL.

The chain couples TRBV5-1 to TRBJ1-2; D is possibly TRBD1 (6 bases). This CDR3 contains 15 residues. The V gene lost 0 bases and the J gene lost 2 bases, with 11 bases spanning the gap. The germline CDR1 and CDR2 sequences are SGHRS and YFSETQ. The CDR3 sequence: CASSLEQGFNYGYTF. CDR3 DNA sequence: TGCGCCAGCAGCTTGGAACAGGGTTTCAACTATGGCTACACCTTC.

V and J are TRBV4-2 and TRBJ2-7; either TRBD1 or TRBD2 may fit D (6 bases each). Trimming removed 0 bases from V and 3 bases from J, with 15 bases in between. Germline V lookup: CDR1 LGHNA, CDR2 YNFKEQ. This CDR3 is built from 16 residues. The CDR3 reads CASSQEEGGSSYEQYF. The CDR3 DNA sequence: TGTGCCAGCAGCCAAGAGGAGGGGGGTAGTAGCTACGAGCAGTACTTC.

This clone occurred a few times. DNA for the CDR3: TGTGCCAGCAGCTCCGGATCGGACACTGTCACCTTC. It codes for CASSSGSDTVTF. The chain employs TRBV7-9 and TRBJ1-2; TRBD1 is a possible D gene (5 bases). The V gene lost 4 bases and the J gene lost 13 bases, with 16 bases spanning the gap. The CDR3 has 12 amino acids. Germline CDR1 SEHNR, CDR2 FQNEAQ (reference sequence).

In the case of this clone: The same CDR3 is also encoded by other DNA sequences in this sample. The CDR3: CASSFGGTEAFF. The CDR3 coding sequence is TGCGCCAGCAGCTTTGGAGGGACTGAAGCTTTCTTT. This chain uses TRBV5-1 with TRBJ1-1; D remains unclear. CDR1 is SGHRS and CDR2 is YFSETQ in the germline V gene. V lost 2 bases and J lost 5, with 7 bases in between. CDR3 size: 12 residues.

The rearrangement links TRBV25-1 to TRBJ2-3; D call uncertain. This CDR3 contains 12 residues. V was cut by 6 bases and J by 2 bases, with 6 bases left in between. CDR1 and CDR2 (germline): MGHDK, SYGVNS. CDR3 nucleotide sequence: TGTGCCAGCAGGGACGACACAGATACGCAGTATTTT. Its protein product is CASRDDTDTQYF.

This clone has just a few counts. J is TRBJ2-2 and V is TRBV15; TRBD1 is a possible D gene (6 bases). V was trimmed by 5 bases and J by 0 bases, leaving 7 bases between them. The CDR3 is made up of 14 amino acids. CDR1 is LNHNV, CDR2 YYDKDF, per germline (reference sequence). The CDR3 DNA reads as TGTGCCACCAGCGGGACATCGAACACCGGGGAGCTGTTTTTT. It is translated as CATSGTSNTGELFF.

This chain connects TRBV9 to TRBJ2-1; unclear D gene. The V gene lost 5 bases and the J gene lost 8 bases, with 8 bases spanning the gap. The CDR3 loop spans 11 amino acids. The germline CDR1 and CDR2 sequences are SGDLS and YYNGEE. CDR3 nucleotide sequence: TGTGCCAGCAGTTCCAGTGATGAGCAGTTCTTC. Protein sequence: CASSSSDEQFF.

The V call is TRBV15, the J call TRBJ1-1; no clear D gene. Per the germline V gene, CDR1 is LNHNV and CDR2 is YYDKDF (reference sequence). This CDR3 is built from 14 residues. Trimming shortened V by 0 bases and J by 11 bases, and 16 bases separated the two germline ends. The CDR3 DNA reads as TGTGCCACCAGCAGAGACCGTTTAAGGGTGGTGGCTTTCTTT. Encoded protein: CATSRDRLRVVAFF. Using reference TRBV15 and TRBJ1-1 for the parts outside the CDR3, the full variable domain is DAMVIQNPRYQVTQFGKPVTLSCSQTLNHNVMYWYQQKSSQAPKLLFHYYDKDFNNEADTPDNFQSRRPNTSFCFLDIRSPGLGDTAMYLCATSRDRLRVVAFFGQGTRLTVV.

This sequence joins TRBV2 and TRBJ1-1, with 7 bases identical to TRBD1. J was trimmed by 1 base and V by 6 bases; bases with no gene match: 5. The CDR3 runs 14 residues. Germline CDR1 is SNHLY and CDR2 is FYNNEI. Written as DNA, the CDR3 is TGTGCCAGCAGCGGGGACAGCCGGAACACTGAAGCTTTCTTT. Translation gives CASSGDSRNTEAFF.

A single count supports this clone. V gene TRBV15 combines with J gene TRBJ2-5, with D uncertain. Per germline, CDR1 LNHNV and CDR2 YYDKDF (reference sequence). V was clipped by 0 bases and J by 3 bases, with 5 bases between them. This CDR3 is 13 amino acids long. The DNA of the CDR3 is TGTGCCACCAGCAGAGATCCCAAAGAGACCCAGTACTTC. Its translation: CATSRDPKETQYF.

Here the CDR3 DNA reads TGTGCCTGGAGAACACACCTAAACACTGAAGCTTTCTTT. This translates into CAWRTHLNTEAFF. This sequence joins TRBV30 and TRBJ1-1, with unresolved D. This CDR3 contains 13 residues. Germline CDR1 is GTSNPN and CDR2 is SVGIG (reference sequence). Deletions cut 3 bases from V and 2 bases from J, with 10 bases between.

This rearrangement joins TRBV6-6 to TRBJ1-1, with D unclear. Trimming took 2 bases from V and 1 from J, leaving 11 bases between them. Germline V gives CDR1 MNHNY, CDR2 SVGAGI (reference sequence). The CDR3 is 15 residues long. CDR3 residues: CASSYEGLGNTEAFF. For the CDR3, the DNA is TGTGCCAGCAGTTACGAGGGTTTGGGGAACACTGAAGCTTTCTTT.

In regard to this clone: This specimen includes other DNA sequences encoding the same CDR3. The chain has TRBV6-5 and TRBJ2-7; TRBD1 agrees at 9 bases. Germline CDR1 MNHEY, CDR2 SVGAGI. There are 15 residues in the CDR3. V was pared by 2 bases and J by 2 bases, with 4 bases of the junction left unmatched. CDR3 nucleotides: TGTGCCAGCAGTTACCGGGGACAGGGTACCTACGAGCAGTACTTC. It specifies CASSYRGQGTYEQYF.

The chain has TRBV5-1 and TRBJ1-4; D gene unclear. V was trimmed by 1 base and J by 6 bases, leaving 13 bases between them. The CDR3 is made up of 15 amino acids. Germline V gene data show CDR1 as SGHRS and CDR2 as YFSETQ. The DNA for the CDR3 is TGCGCCAGCAGCTTGATCTTCGGGCAGGATGAAAAACTGTTTTTT. It is translated as CASSLIFGQDEKLFF.

This chain joins TRBV7-9 and TRBJ2-6, with 11 bases lining up with TRBD1. This CDR3 region has 17 residues. V was clipped by 4 bases and J by 2 bases; unmatched bases: 4. CDR1 is SEHNR and CDR2 is FQNEAQ in the germline V gene (reference sequence). The CDR3 loop reads CASSWTGGAAGANVLTF. CDR3 nucleotide sequence: TGTGCCAGCAGCTGGACAGGGGGCGCTGCTGGGGCCAACGTCCTGACTTTC.

The rearrangement joins TRBV7-2 to TRBJ2-3; no firm D call. Trimming removed 2 bases from V and 1 base from J, with 13 bases in between. The CDR3 length is 16 residues. The germline CDR1 and CDR2 sequences are SGHTA and FQGNSA. The CDR3 DNA sequence: TGTGCCAGCAGCTTATTTGCCTCCTCGCGCACAGATACGCAGTATTTT. It yields the protein CASSLFASSRTDTQYF.

The chain recombines TRBV14 with TRBJ2-5; TRBD2 aligns across 13 bases. This CDR3 comprises 16 residues. V trimming: 0 bases; J trimming: 13 bases; junction bases outside the gene matches: 11. CDR1 is SGHDN, CDR2 FVKESK, per germline. Here the CDR3 DNA reads TGTGCCAGCAGCCAAGAGGGGACTAGCGGGACCTTTGCCCCGTACTTC. This translates into CASSQEGTSGTFAPYF.

The chain recombines TRBV30 with TRBJ2-6; D remains ambiguous. Germline V CDR1 and CDR2: GTSNPN, SVGIG (reference sequence). This CDR3 region has 13 residues. Trimming stripped 4 bases from V and 3 bases from J, with 7 bases between. Here the CDR3 DNA reads TGTGCCTGGATCCATCTTGGGGCCAACGTCCTGACTTTC. It translates to CAWIHLGANVLTF.

V and J are TRBV7-3 and TRBJ2-2; 9 nucleotides match TRBD2. CDR1 SGHTA and CDR2 FQGTGA come from the germline V gene. The CDR3 covers 16 residues. V dropped 2 bases and J dropped 6; count of bases not matched to a gene: 7. CDR3 bases: TGTGCCAGCAGCTTAGGACTAGCGCAAGATTCCGGGGAGCTGTTTTTT. It encodes CASSLGLAQDSGELFF.

The genes are TRBV10-3 and TRBJ1-6; D is ambiguous. Germline lookup yields CDR1 ENHRY and CDR2 SYGVKD. CDR3 length: 15 amino acids. V gave up 10 bases and J gave up 0 bases, with 13 bases separating them. The CDR3 sequence is CASREGSSYNSPLHF. In DNA form, the CDR3 reads TGTGCCAGCAGAGAAGGGAGCTCCTATAATTCACCCCTCCACTTT.

The CDR3 DNA reads TGTGCCAGCAGCCAAGATGGGACTACCCGCTCCTACAATGAGCAGTTCTTC. Protein: CASSQDGTTRSYNEQFF. The rearrangement uses TRBV4-2 and TRBJ2-1, with 7 nucleotides matching TRBD2. From germline, CDR1 is LGHNA and CDR2 YNFKEQ. Trimming took 0 bases from V and 0 from J; bases not matched to a gene: 5. This CDR3 spans 17 amino acids.

The rearrangement uses TRBV30 and TRBJ1-1; D unresolved. The germline V gene has CDR1 GTSNPN and CDR2 SVGIG (reference sequence). This CDR3 has 14 residues. The ends were cut back, 5 bases at V and 2 bases at J, with 15 bases in the middle. The DNA of the CDR3 is TGTGCCTGGGTGGGCGGGTACCAAAACACTGAAGCTTTCTTT. It codes for CAWVGGYQNTEAFF.

This chain uses TRBV29-1 with TRBJ1-2; possibly TRBD1 for D (6 bases). Deletions cut 4 bases from V and 5 bases from J, with 11 bases between. The CDR3 covers 12 residues. From germline, CDR1 is SQVTM and CDR2 ANQGSEA. The CDR3 nucleotides read TGCAGCGTTGCGGGGGCAACTTATGGCTACACCTTC. Its protein product is CSVAGATYGYTF.

The chain has TRBV6-1 and TRBJ2-5; the D is unclear. Germline V gene data show CDR1 as MNHNS and CDR2 as SASEGT. This CDR3 contains 14 residues. The germline V and J ends were trimmed by 0 bases and 5 bases, with 10 bases remaining between them. CDR3 nucleotide sequence: TGTGCCAGCAGTGAAGCGGTTGCTGGGGAGACCCAGTACTTC. Its protein product is CASSEAVAGETQYF.

The rearrangement uses TRBV10-3 and TRBJ2-7; D remains ambiguous. CDR3 length equals 16 residues. Trimming shortened V by 2 bases and J by 0 bases, and 14 bases separated the two germline ends. Germline V lookup: CDR1 ENHRY, CDR2 SYGVKD. This chain's CDR3 is CAISEHTFYSSYEQYF. For the CDR3, the DNA is TGTGCCATCAGTGAGCACACGTTTTACAGCTCCTACGAGCAGTACTTC.

This chain joins TRBV7-3 and TRBJ2-3; weak D call: TRBD2 (6 bases). Germline assignment: CDR1 SGHTA and CDR2 FQGTGA. The length of the CDR3 is 16 residues. V was cut by 5 bases and J by 3 bases, with 18 bases left in between. The CDR3 spells CASSREEGRPTDTQYF. CDR3 coding DNA: TGTGCCAGCAGCAGGGAGGAGGGGCGGCCTACAGATACGCAGTATTTT.